This entry concerns a single T cell receptor (beta chain). As yet, its antigen is unknown. The data belong to a study of response to subunit inactivated influenza vaccine. General study results and limits: A suggestion made by the authors is that each seasonal influenza vaccination recruits few new T cells.

TCRdb re-analysed the RT-PCR reads in MiXCR, keeping a single row per CDR3 protein. The data show hundreds of thousands of distinct CDR3 sequences, with around 14% seen just once and around 10% held by the top ten. Trimming took off 9 bases at V and 6 bases at J, with 11 bases between the two ends. Germline values: CDR1 KGHDR, CDR2 SFDVKD. The CDR3 has 12 amino acids. The starting material was PBMCs from blood, obtained roughly 12 days after vaccination. V is TRBV24-1 and J is TRBJ2-1; maybe TRBD2 (5 bases). This clonotype was obtained from a man in his forties or fifties who received an inactivated influenza vaccine. The CDR3 loop is CATRSGSNEQFF. The CDR3 nucleotides are TGTGCCACCCGATCGGGGTCCAATGAGCAGTTCTTC.